This paragraph covers one T cell receptor (beta chain) sequence. What it binds is unknown. This same CDR3 is encoded by further DNA sequences in the sample. This specimen belongs to a study of shared clonotypes between healthy human individuals. Findings of the study overall: Limited genetic and exposure-history diversity came from having few donors. Deeper or shallower sequencing was expected to change how clonotypes are shared among donors.

V dropped 4 bases and J dropped 0 bases, with 7 bases sitting between them. The germline CDR1 and CDR2 sequences are SQVTM and ANQGSEA. The CDR3 contains 13 residues. Generated by immunoSEQ multiplex PCR, the TCRdb table keeps only in-frame clones and is missing some. The repertoire holds more than 400,000 clones, with approximately 82% as singletons. The sample taken for sequencing was PBMCs. The clonotype originates from a woman aged 40 to 50 in good health. Some clones in this sample may be carry-over from other donors' samples. The chain has TRBV29-1 and TRBJ2-1; D perhaps matches TRBD1 (6 bases). CDR3 coding DNA: TGCAGCGTTGTACAGGGCTCCTACAATGAGCAGTTCTTC. This sequence encodes CSVVQGSYNEQFF.